One and the same sample provided the 5 T cell receptor beta chains below, sequenced in a study of T-cell reconstitution after alpha-beta-depleted transplantation in children. Library preparation (for TCRbeta) was performed with unique molecular identifiers. TCRdb ran MiXCR on the PCR reads and lists one entry per CDR3 protein. The sample lists some 490,000 distinct CDR3 sequences, around 13% occurring once. This material consisted of PBMCs from the stem cell graft donor, taken from the stem cell graft. Every receptor here comes from a human donor who donated a stem cell graft to a child with combined immunodeficiency.

This rearrangement joins TRBV28 to TRBJ2-1; 8 positions agree with TRBD2. CDR3 size: 16 residues. The trim removed 6 bases at V and 7 bases at J, leaving 14 bases unmatched. The V gene's germline CDR1 is MDHEN and CDR2 SYDVKM. In DNA, the CDR3 is TGTGCCAGCAGCATACCCCGGGGGGGCTGGAGAAATGAGCAGTTCTTC. Protein product: CASSIPRGGWRNEQFF.

This clonotype was observed a few times. The CDR3, as DNA: TGTGCTCAGCACCGGGGGGCTTGGACCGGGGAGCTGTTTTTT. Translated: CAQHRGAWTGELFF. The chain uses TRBV27 and TRBJ2-2; D perhaps matches TRBD2 (7 bases). CDR1 is MNHEY, CDR2 SMNVEV, per germline (reference sequence). CDR3 length: 14 residues.

This clonotype has just a few counts. The rearrangement joins TRBV7-2 to TRBJ2-7; possible D gene TRBD1, 5 bases. Per germline, CDR1 SGHTA and CDR2 FQGNSA. V dropped 7 bases and J dropped 2 bases, with 15 bases sitting between them. The CDR3 has 14 amino acids. CDR3 residues: CASIQGDLAYEQYF. The CDR3 DNA follows: TGTGCCAGCATCCAAGGGGATTTAGCCTACGAGCAGTACTTC.

The rearrangement links TRBV10-3 to TRBJ1-1; D gene uncertain. This CDR3 has 13 amino acids. The V gene lost 10 bases and the J gene lost 2 bases, with 14 bases spanning the gap. The germline CDR1 and CDR2 sequences are ENHRY and SYGVKD. CDR3 in DNA: TGTGCCACCATCAAGGACTATAACACTGAAGCTTTCTTT. This translates into CATIKDYNTEAFF.

This clonotype has a handful of counts. V and J are TRBV29-1 and TRBJ2-5; 9 bases agree with TRBD2. The ends lost 4 bases at V and 1 base at J; junction bases unmatched: 4. CDR3 length: 14 amino acids. CDR1 is SQVTM, CDR2 ANQGSEA, per germline. CDR3 in amino acids: CSVARTSAQETQYF. CDR3 in DNA: TGCAGCGTTGCCCGGACTAGCGCCCAAGAGACCCAGTACTTC.